A single sample gave rise to the 17 T cell receptor beta chains below, sequenced in a study of blood T cell repertoires in COVID-19 (dated by TCRdb to 2019 to 2021). The receptor library was made with the immunoSEQ multiplex PCR assay. TCRdb obtained this table from immuneACCESS and retained in-frame rearrangements with V and J assigned. These tables miss some clones; where compared with another copy, unresolved V genes account for less than half of the shortfall, and the remainder is unexplained. The sample table holds roughly 100,000 clones, of which approximately 80% were seen once. The ten largest clones take up approximately 12% of the sample. The sample taken for sequencing was peripheral blood. These TCRs come from a human donor in a cohort sampled during active or convalescent COVID-19.

The chain has TRBV30 and TRBJ2-7, with 10 positions matching TRBD1. Trimming cost V 3 bases and J 3 bases; bases outside gene matches: 2. The CDR3 runs 13 residues. Germline CDR1 GTSNPN, CDR2 SVGIG (reference sequence). The DNA of the CDR3 is TGTGCCTGGAGGACAGGGGGCCTCTACGAGCAGTACTTC. Its translation: CAWRTGGLYEQYF.

The chain joins TRBV27 to TRBJ2-1; possibly TRBD1 for D (6 bases). V was pared by 6 bases and J by 0 bases, with 9 bases between. This CDR3 is built from 14 residues. Per the germline V gene, CDR1 is MNHEY and CDR2 is SMNVEV (reference sequence). The CDR3 DNA reads as TGTGCCAGCAGGGACAGAAGCTCCTACAATGAGCAGTTCTTC. Translating it yields CASRDRSSYNEQFF.

The rearrangement uses TRBV5-6 and TRBJ1-1; D is unresolved. This CDR3 spans 16 amino acids. V dropped 0 bases and J dropped 4 bases, with 16 bases sitting between them. Germline loops: CDR1 SGHDT, CDR2 YYEEEE. The CDR3 sequence is CASSLELGSRLTEAFF. The CDR3 DNA reads TGTGCCAGCAGCTTGGAACTTGGGTCCAGACTCACTGAAGCTTTCTTT.

This clone was recorded only once. The gene calls are TRBV19 and TRBJ1-5, with D hard to call. Trimming removed 7 bases from V and 7 bases from J, with 11 bases in between. Germline values: CDR1 LNHDA, CDR2 SQIVND (reference sequence). The CDR3 is made up of 12 amino acids. The CDR3 loop reads CASTVRNQPQHF. CDR3 nucleotides: TGTGCCAGTACGGTCAGGAACCAGCCCCAGCATTTT.

The rearrangement links TRBV6-5 to TRBJ2-3, with 9 bases that match TRBD2. Germline V gene sequence: CDR1 MNHEY, CDR2 SVGAGI. This CDR3 has 15 residues. The J segment lost 5 bases and the V segment lost 7 bases, leaving 10 bases of the junction unmatched. CDR3 nucleotide sequence: TGTGCCAGCAAGAGCGCGGGGGGGGCCGGAGATACGCAGTATTTT. Its protein is CASKSAGGAGDTQYF.

The table lists this clone with a few counts. V gene TRBV12-3 or TRBV12-4 combines with J gene TRBJ2-2, with D possibly matching TRBD1 (5 bases). The CDR3 runs to 13 residues. V lost 6 bases to trimming and J lost 7 bases, with 12 bases between them. CDR3 protein: CASSLTEVGELFF. The DNA for the CDR3 is TGTGCCAGCAGCCTGACAGAGGTCGGGGAGCTGTTTTTT.

This rearrangement joins TRBV5-1 to TRBJ1-4; 8 bases align to TRBD1. CDR3 length: 15 amino acids. Germline loops: CDR1 SGHRS, CDR2 YFSETQ. J was trimmed by 5 bases and V by 1 base; bases with no gene match: 4. CDR3 coding DNA: TGCGCCAGCAGCTTGACCGGACAGGGAAATGAAAAACTGTTTTTT. This codes for CASSLTGQGNEKLFF.

This chain uses TRBV7-8 with TRBJ2-7; 7 nucleotides align to TRBD1. This CDR3 region has 15 residues. The ends lost 5 bases at V and 5 bases at J; junction bases unmatched: 12. Germline V gene lookup returns CDR1 SGHVS and CDR2 FQNEAQ. The CDR3 spells CASSPWRQGVNEQYF. CDR3 coding DNA: TGTGCCAGCAGCCCGTGGAGACAGGGAGTCAACGAGCAGTACTTC.

This chain connects TRBV5-1 to TRBJ1-1, with 7 bases that match TRBD1. Germline V gene sequence: CDR1 SGHRS, CDR2 YFSETQ. Losses at the gene ends were 8 bases for V and 1 base for J; bases not matched to a gene: 5. The CDR3 sequence is 13 residues long. CDR3 in amino acids: CASTGTANTEAFF. DNA of the CDR3: TGCGCCAGTACCGGGACAGCGAACACTGAAGCTTTCTTT.

The chain employs TRBV18 and TRBJ1-2; 7 bases are a match to TRBD1. This CDR3 region has 14 residues. Germline trimming cut 3 bases from V and 8 bases from J; bases unmatched to any gene: 9. Germline V gene data show CDR1 as KGHSH and CDR2 as LQKENI. CDR3 DNA: TGTGCCAGCTCACCCGGGGCAGGGGGTGAAGGCTACACCTTC. This translates into CASSPGAGGEGYTF. Together with reference TRBV18 and TRBJ1-2, the CDR3 gives the full variable domain: NAGVMQNPRHLVRRRGQEARLRCSPMKGHSHVYWYRQLPEEGLKFMVYLQKENIIDESGMPKERFSAEFPKEGPSILRIQQVVRGDSAAYFCASSPGAGGEGYTFGSGTRLTVV.

V and J are TRBV7-3 and TRBJ2-6, with D unclear. Germline CDR1 and CDR2: SGHTA and FQGTGA. The CDR3 is 15 amino acids. V gave up 5 bases and J gave up 0 bases, with 8 bases separating them. The CDR3 protein is CASSPVLSGANVLTF. DNA of the CDR3: TGTGCCAGCAGCCCGGTTCTCTCTGGGGCCAACGTCCTGACTTTC. The variable domain in full, completed from reference TRBV7-3 and TRBJ2-6, reads GAGVSQTPSNKVTEKGKYVELRCDPISGHTALYWYRQSLGQGPEFLIYFQGTGAADDSGLPNDRFFAVRPEGSVSTLKIQRTERGDSAVYLCASSPVLSGANVLTFGAGSRLTVL.

The rearrangement uses TRBV28 and TRBJ2-1, with D maybe TRBD2 (7 bases). This CDR3 region has 15 residues. Germline values: CDR1 MDHEN, CDR2 SYDVKM. V lost 3 bases and J lost 4, with 13 bases in between. CDR3 in amino acids: CASSLRGGGYNEQFF. The CDR3 DNA sequence: TGTGCCAGCAGTTTGAGAGGGGGGGGATACAATGAGCAGTTCTTC.

A few counts support this clone. CDR3 protein: CASSPGRSETQYF. The CDR3 coding sequence is TGTGCCAGCAGCCCCGGGAGGTCGGAGACCCAGTACTTC. This chain links TRBV7-3 with TRBJ2-5; 7 nucleotides align to TRBD2. Trimming at V came to 5 bases and at J to 5 bases, leaving 5 bases not matched to a gene. This CDR3 spans 13 amino acids. Germline assignment: CDR1 SGHTA and CDR2 FQGTGA.

V usage is TRBV12-3 or TRBV12-4 and J usage is TRBJ1-5; no definite D call. This CDR3 region has 10 residues. Trimming left V 2 bases short and J 14 bases short, with 7 bases between. The CDR3 protein is CASSLIIKHF. The CDR3 DNA is TGTGCCAGCAGTTTAATTATTAAGCATTTT.

The chain carries TRBV7-9 and TRBJ1-1, with 8 bases matching TRBD1. Germline V gives CDR1 SEHNR, CDR2 FQNEAQ (reference sequence). V lost 5 bases, J lost 4 bases, and 12 bases stayed unmatched. This CDR3 region has 16 residues. This CDR3 is CASSPDRTGRGTEAFF. DNA of the CDR3: TGTGCCAGCAGCCCTGACCGGACAGGGAGGGGCACTGAAGCTTTCTTT.

This clone was found once. The chain employs TRBV11-2 and TRBJ1-4, with unresolved D. The CDR3 length is 14 residues. Germline-derived CDR1 and CDR2 are SGHAT and FQNNGV. V shed 3 bases and J shed 4 bases, with 9 bases lying between them. CDR3 residues: CASSFGRNNEKLFF. CDR3 sequence (DNA): TGTGCCAGCAGCTTTGGCAGAAATAATGAAAAACTGTTTTTT.

This sequence joins TRBV9 and TRBJ1-6, with 10 bases matching TRBD1. Germline V gives CDR1 SGDLS, CDR2 YYNGEE. The CDR3 contains 19 residues. J was trimmed by 7 bases and V by 4 bases; bases with no gene match: 17. The CDR3 DNA is TGTGCCAGCAGCAACAGACAGGGGGCCGGGGCTGGCGGGAATTCACCCCTCCACTTT. It is translated as CASSNRQGAGAGGNSPLHF.